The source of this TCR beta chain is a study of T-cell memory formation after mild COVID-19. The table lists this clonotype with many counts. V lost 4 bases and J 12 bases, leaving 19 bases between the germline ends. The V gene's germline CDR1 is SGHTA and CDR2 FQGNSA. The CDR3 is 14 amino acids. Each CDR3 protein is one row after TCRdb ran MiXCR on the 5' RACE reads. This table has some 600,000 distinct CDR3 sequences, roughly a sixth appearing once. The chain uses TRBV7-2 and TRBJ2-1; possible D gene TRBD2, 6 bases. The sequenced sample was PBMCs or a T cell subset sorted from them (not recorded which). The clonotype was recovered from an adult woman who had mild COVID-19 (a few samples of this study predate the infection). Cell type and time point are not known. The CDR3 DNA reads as TGTGCCAGCAGCTCCCCCCCGCGGGATGTTGGGCAGTTCTTC. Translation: CASSSPPRDVGQFF.